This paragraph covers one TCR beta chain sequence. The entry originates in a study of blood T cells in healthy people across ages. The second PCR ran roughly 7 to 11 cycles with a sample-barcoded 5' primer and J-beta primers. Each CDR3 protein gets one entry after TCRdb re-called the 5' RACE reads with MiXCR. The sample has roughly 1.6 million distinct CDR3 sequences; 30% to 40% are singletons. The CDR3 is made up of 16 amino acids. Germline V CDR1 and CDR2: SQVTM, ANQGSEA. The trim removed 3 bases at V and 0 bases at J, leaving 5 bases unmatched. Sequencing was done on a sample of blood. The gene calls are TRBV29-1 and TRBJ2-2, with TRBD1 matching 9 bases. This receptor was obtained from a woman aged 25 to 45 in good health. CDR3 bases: TGCAGCGTTGAGGGGACAGGGATTTCGAACACCGGGGAGCTGTTTTTT. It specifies CSVEGTGISNTGELFF.